These T cell receptor beta chains were read from a single sample in a study of early T cells in non-severe SARS-CoV-2 infection. TCRdb processed the 5' RACE reads anew with MiXCR; each CDR3 protein has one entry. The data contain around 25,000 distinct CDR3 sequences, less than 6% of them singletons. Sample: whole blood. Source of these receptors: an adult who was a healthcare worker with PCR-confirmed SARS-CoV-2 infection or an uninfected control (not recorded which). Both conserved end residues are part of each CDR3. Each record gives: CDR3 protein, CDR3 DNA, V gene, clone size, D gene, J gene, CDR3 length. A D gene is named only where the DNA matches it firmly. The size of a clone is reported for some rows only, either as once, few or many, or as a class for expanded clones.

CASKTASSYNEQFF | TGTGCCAGCAAGACGGCTAGCTCCTACAATGAGCAGTTCTTC | TRBV6-1 | few | . | TRBJ2-1 | 14
CASSFFPSASAGNEQFF | TGTGCCAGCAGTTTCTTCCCATCCGCTAGCGCTGGCAATGAGCAGTTCTTC | TRBV12-3/TRBV12-4 | many | . | TRBJ2-1 | 17
CASSASSYNEQFF | TGTGCCAGCAGTGCGAGCTCCTACAATGAGCAGTTCTTC | TRBV6-2/TRBV6-3 | . | . | TRBJ2-1 | 13
CASSQGTAQETQYF | TGTGCCAGCAGCCAGGGGACAGCCCAAGAGACCCAGTACTTC | TRBV7-9 | many | TRBD1 | TRBJ2-5 | 14
CASSLYQAGEQYF | TGTGCCAGCAGCTTATATCAGGCGGGAGAGCAGTACTTC | TRBV7-9 | many | . | TRBJ2-7 | 13
CASSTGLQVKNIQYF | TGTGCCAGCAGTACAGGGCTCCAAGTCAAAAACATTCAGTACTTC | TRBV28 | . | . | TRBJ2-4 | 15
CASSLAGGLQETQYF | TGTGCCAGCAGCTTAGCAGGTGGCCTCCAAGAGACCCAGTACTTC | TRBV7-2 | few | . | TRBJ2-5 | 15
CASRDGFLTLEAFF | TGTGCCAGCAGGGACGGGTTTCTTACCCTTGAAGCTTTCTTT | TRBV27 | many | . | TRBJ1-1 | 14
CASSLGGLSYNSPLHF | TGTGCCAGCAGTTTAGGGGGCCTCTCCTATAATTCACCCCTCCACTTT | TRBV28 | many | . | TRBJ1-6 | 16
CASSQVRLASSNATQYF | TGTGCCAGCAGTCAAGTAAGGCTAGCTTCTTCGAATGCGACCCAGTACTTC | TRBV7-8 | few | . | TRBJ2-5 | 17
CASSLEPTGAYYYGYTF | TGTGCCAGCAGCTTAGAACCTACAGGGGCCTATTATTATGGCTACACCTTC | TRBV7-2 | many | TRBD1 | TRBJ1-2 | 17
CAVRGASGNTEAFF | TGTGCCGTCAGGGGGGCATCGGGGAACACTGAAGCTTTCTTT | TRBV7-9 | . | TRBD1 | TRBJ1-1 | 14
CASSLGGRAGKWEETQYF | TGTGCCAGCAGCTTAGGAGGTCGGGCAGGGAAATGGGAAGAGACCCAGTACTTC | TRBV11-2 | . | . | TRBJ2-5 | 18
CASSLGGPVNEQYF | TGTGCCAGCAGTTTGGGAGGGCCGGTCAACGAGCAGTACTTC | TRBV12-3/TRBV12-4 | few | TRBD2 | TRBJ2-7 | 14
CASSSDEYNEQFF | TGTGCCAGCAGCTCGGACGAATACAATGAGCAGTTCTTC | TRBV7-8 | . | . | TRBJ2-1 | 13
CASSSSGVYEQYF | TGTGCCAGCAGCTCGTCAGGGGTCTACGAGCAGTACTTC | TRBV7-2 | many | . | TRBJ2-7 | 13